Listed here are 22 T cell receptor beta chains from one sample, sequenced in a study of cytomegalovirus exposure and HLA in healthy donors (TCRdb year 2017). The library was obtained by the immunoSEQ multiplex PCR assay. A mixture of 60 forward primers for TCR Vbeta segments and 13 reverse primers for TCR Jbeta segments was used in the multiplex PCR. The table comes from immuneACCESS by way of TCRdb, which keeps in-frame sequences with V and J called. Part of the clones is missing from these tables; in studies checked, under half for an unresolved V gene and the rest for unknown reasons. For this sample there are some 180,000 clones; roughly four fifths appear just once. Clones ranked in the top ten supply about 2.1% of the sample. The sample comprised PBMCs. Every receptor here comes from a man aged 25-40 years in good health and CMV-seronegative.

The chain has TRBV18 and TRBJ1-5; D ambiguous. CDR3 length equals 15 residues. V lost 1 base to trimming and J lost 3 bases, with 10 bases between them. Looked up from germline, CDR1 is KGHSH and CDR2 is LQKENI. The chain's CDR3 is CASSPLRQPNQPQHF. CDR3 nucleotide sequence: TGTGCCAGCTCACCACTCCGACAACCCAATCAGCCCCAGCATTTT.

The chain joins TRBV28 to TRBJ2-7, with D perhaps matching TRBD1 (5 bases). Per germline, CDR1 MDHEN and CDR2 SYDVKM. The CDR3 is made up of 14 amino acids. V lost 5 bases and J lost 1, with 12 bases in between. CDR3 in DNA: TGTGCCAGCAGTCAGGTCAGGGAATCCTACGAGCAGTACTTC. Amino acids: CASSQVRESYEQYF.

This chain links TRBV5-1 with TRBJ2-7, with no clear D. The CDR3 loop spans 12 amino acids. With 4 bases removed from V and 3 bases from J, the gap between germline ends came to 8 bases. Germline V gene lookup returns CDR1 SGHRS and CDR2 YFSETQ. The CDR3 nucleotides read TGCGCCAGCAGCGACTTACTCTACGAGCAGTACTTC. Its translation is CASSDLLYEQYF.

The CDR3 loop is CASSLLTGEGQPQHF. The DNA for the CDR3 is TGTGCCAGCAGCTTACTTACAGGGGAAGGACAGCCCCAGCATTTT. This chain connects TRBV7-2 to TRBJ1-5; 7 bases agree with TRBD1. Per germline, CDR1 SGHTA and CDR2 FQGNSA. The CDR3 is 15 residues long. Germline trimming cut 2 bases from V and 7 bases from J; bases unmatched to any gene: 8.

The rearrangement joins TRBV27 to TRBJ2-5; TRBD2 matches 7 bases. The J segment lost 4 bases and the V segment lost 10 bases, leaving 9 bases of the junction unmatched. The CDR3 spans 13 residues. From germline, CDR1 is MNHEY and CDR2 SMNVEV (reference sequence). The CDR3 region is CATGRSGLETQYF. CDR3 bases: TGTGCCACCGGGAGGAGCGGGTTAGAGACCCAGTACTTC.

The rearrangement uses TRBV28 and TRBJ2-1; 8 positions match TRBD2. J gave up 9 bases and V 5 bases, and 12 bases lay outside the gene matches. CDR3 size: 15 residues. In germline, CDR1 is MDHEN, CDR2 SYDVKM. CDR3 amino acids: CASSPPAGGRGEQFF. The DNA for the CDR3 is TGTGCCAGCAGTCCGCCGGCGGGGGGCAGGGGTGAGCAGTTCTTC.

The rearrangement uses TRBV28 and TRBJ2-7; the match to TRBD1 covers 7 bases. The length of the CDR3 is 15 residues. Trimming cost V 6 bases and J 5 bases; bases outside gene matches: 13. Germline CDR1 reads MDHEN; CDR2 reads SYDVKM. In nucleotides, the CDR3 is TGTGCCAGCAGCAAACCGACAGGGCTCCCGAACGAGCAGTACTTC. It codes for CASSKPTGLPNEQYF.

This chain uses TRBV27 with TRBJ2-7; D is uncertain. Looked up from germline, CDR1 is MNHEY and CDR2 is SMNVEV (reference sequence). This CDR3 has 13 amino acids. The germline V and J ends were trimmed by 6 bases and 6 bases, with 15 bases remaining between them. The CDR3: CASRVVGVREQYF. The DNA for the CDR3 is TGTGCCAGCAGGGTAGTCGGAGTACGCGAGCAGTACTTC.

CDR3 amino acids: CASSLDYYEQYF. The CDR3, as DNA: TGTGCCAGCAGCCTGGACTACTACGAGCAGTACTTC. The rearrangement uses TRBV11-2 and TRBJ2-7; possibly TRBD2 for D (6 bases). V lost 5 bases and J lost 3, with 8 bases in between. CDR1 SGHAT and CDR2 FQNNGV come from the germline V gene. The CDR3 consists of 12 residues. Full variable domain (missing parts from reference TRBV11-2 and TRBJ2-7): EAGVAQSPRYKIIEKRQSVAFWCNPISGHATLYWYQQILGQGPKLLIQFQNNGVVDDSQLPKDRFSAERLKGVDSTLKIQPAKLEDSAVYLCASSLDYYEQYFGPGTRLTVT.

The sample holds one count of this clone. The chain combines TRBV28 with TRBJ2-5; D is perhaps TRBD1 (6 bases). Germline V gene lookup returns CDR1 MDHEN and CDR2 SYDVKM. This CDR3 is built from 15 residues. V gave up 6 bases and J gave up 6 bases, with 20 bases separating them. DNA of the CDR3: TGTGCCAGCAGCCGGCCAAATCAGGGGCTCCAGACCCAGTACTTC. Translating gives CASSRPNQGLQTQYF.

The gene calls are TRBV11-2 and TRBJ1-6; D is unresolved. CDR3 size: 14 residues. Germline assignment: CDR1 SGHAT and CDR2 FQNNGV. V was trimmed by 1 base and J by 5 bases, leaving 6 bases between them. CDR3 nucleotide sequence: TGTGCCAGCAGCTTAGGGGCAGATAATTCACCCCTCCACTTT. Its translation: CASSLGADNSPLHF.

V usage is TRBV28 and J usage is TRBJ2-2; 13 positions match TRBD2. The CDR3 length is 16 residues. J gave up 10 bases and V 7 bases, and 12 bases lay outside the gene matches. Germline V gene lookup returns CDR1 MDHEN and CDR2 SYDVKM. CDR3: CASTLTRLAGGEELFF. The CDR3 nucleotides are TGTGCCAGCACTCTCACCCGACTAGCGGGAGGCGAGGAGCTGTTTTTT.

This chain uses TRBV10-2 with TRBJ2-1, with TRBD2 identical over 7 bases. Germline-derived CDR1 and CDR2 are WSHSY and SAAADI. V shed 6 bases and J 7 bases; nucleotides not matched to a gene: 15. This CDR3 is built from 16 residues. The chain's CDR3 is CASSSSSGPNTNEQFF. Here the CDR3 DNA reads TGCGCCAGCAGCTCCAGTAGCGGGCCCAATACAAATGAGCAGTTCTTC.

This clone was found once. The chain employs TRBV4-1 and TRBJ2-7, with a possible D match to TRBD1 (6 bases). V lost 5 bases to trimming and J lost 7 bases, with 24 bases between them. The CDR3 loop spans 16 amino acids. Germline CDR1 reads MGHRA; CDR2 reads YSYEKL. The CDR3 coding sequence is TGCGCCAGCAGCGCTCGACAGGATAAACGCTTGGGGGAGCAGTACTTC. Its translation: CASSARQDKRLGEQYF.

The rearrangement joins TRBV21-1 to TRBJ1-1. TRBV21-1 is reported as a pseudogene. This CDR3 comprises 15 residues. CDR3 DNA: TGTGCCAGCAGCAAAAACGGGAGGATGAACACTGAAGCTTTCTTT. Translation gives CASSKNGRMNTEAFF.

The rearrangement uses TRBV9 and TRBJ1-1; D unresolved. Between the trimmed V and J ends, which lost 0 bases and 5 bases, there was a span of 8 bases. Germline V lookup: CDR1 SGDLS, CDR2 YYNGEE. There are 13 residues in the CDR3. The CDR3 nucleotides read TGTGCCAGCAGCGTAGATCCCAGGACTGAAGCTTTCTTT. This gives the protein CASSVDPRTEAFF. The full variable domain, completed using reference TRBV9 and TRBJ1-1, is DSGVTQTPKHLITATGQRVTLRCSPRSGDLSVYWYQQSLDQGLQFLIQYYNGEERAKGNILERFSAQQFPDLHSELNLSSLELGDSALYFCASSVDPRTEAFFGQGTRLTVV.

This sequence joins TRBV7-2 and TRBJ2-6; 11 bases map to TRBD2. J was trimmed by 0 bases and V by 2 bases; bases with no gene match: 6. Looked up from germline, CDR1 is SGHTA and CDR2 is FQGNSA. This CDR3 is built from 19 residues. In DNA, the CDR3 is TGTGCCAGCAGCTTATCGCCTAGCGGGAGGTACTCTGGGGCCAACGTCCTGACTTTC. This gives the protein CASSLSPSGRYSGANVLTF.

In DNA, the CDR3 is TGTGCCAGCGATGGTATGGGAGATTACGGCATTCAGTACTTC. This gives the protein CASDGMGDYGIQYF. The chain carries TRBV6-6 and TRBJ2-4; D might be TRBD2 (5 bases). Trimming cost V 8 bases and J 9 bases, with 20 bases left between them. This CDR3 has 14 amino acids. CDR1 is MNHNY and CDR2 is SVGAGI in the germline V gene (reference sequence).

This chain uses TRBV27 with TRBJ2-1, with D hard to call. V was clipped by 5 bases and J by 3 bases, with 8 bases between them. Germline V lookup: CDR1 MNHEY, CDR2 SMNVEV (reference sequence). The CDR3 extends over 13 amino acids. The CDR3 reads CASSAGLYNEQFF. As DNA, the CDR3 is TGTGCCAGCAGTGCAGGCCTCTACAATGAGCAGTTCTTC.

As for this clone: Compared with germline, one end of the junction differs, possibly owing to a read error. The chain links TRBV5-1 to TRBJ1-1; 9 bases map to TRBD1. Germline V lookup: CDR1 SGHRS, CDR2 YFSETQ. CDR3 length: 12 residues. CDR3 protein: CASRTGGTKAFF. CDR3 DNA: TGCGCCAGCAGAACAGGGGGCACTAAAGCTTTCTTT.

The V and J genes are TRBV18 and TRBJ1-2; tentative D call: TRBD1 (5 bases). The CDR3 has 13 amino acids. Germline CDR1 KGHSH, CDR2 LQKENI. The V gene lost 5 bases and the J gene lost 6 bases, with 13 bases spanning the gap. CDR3 sequence (DNA): TGTGCCAGCTCAACGACGGGAGGGGATGGCTACACCTTC. Translated: CASSTTGGDGYTF.

This chain connects TRBV7-9 to TRBJ2-7; TRBD2 is a possible D gene (5 bases). The CDR3 is 15 amino acids. Germline CDR1 SEHNR, CDR2 FQNEAQ (reference sequence). The V end lost 5 bases, the J end lost 5 bases, and 19 bases lay between the germline ends. The CDR3 DNA reads TGTGCCAGCAGCGGCCGCGGAGGCAGCCAGGACGAGCAGTACTTC. Translation: CASSGRGGSQDEQYF.